The source of this TCR beta chain is a study of blood T cells in healthy people across ages. A note on this clonotype: Just one base apart from a much larger clone, this may be a read error.

Looked up from germline, CDR1 is DFQATT and CDR2 is SNEGSKA (reference sequence). The CDR3 has 15 residues. A J-beta primer mix and a sample-barcoded 5' primer were used in a second PCR of roughly 6 to 12 cycles. A template-switch adaptor that had 12 random nucleotides put a tag on each cDNA molecule. Each CDR3 protein is one row after TCRdb ran MiXCR on the 5' RACE reads. The sample lists approximately 400,000 distinct CDR3 sequences; over 45% were seen once. The sequence was obtained from a man aged 60 to 69 in good health. The rearrangement uses TRBV20-1 and TRBJ1-2; 9 bases fit TRBD1. Sequenced input: blood. Here the CDR3 reads CSTRDLGQGIGGYTF. CDR3 DNA sequence: TGCAGTACTAGAGATCTGGGACAGGGAATTGGTGGCTACACCTTC.